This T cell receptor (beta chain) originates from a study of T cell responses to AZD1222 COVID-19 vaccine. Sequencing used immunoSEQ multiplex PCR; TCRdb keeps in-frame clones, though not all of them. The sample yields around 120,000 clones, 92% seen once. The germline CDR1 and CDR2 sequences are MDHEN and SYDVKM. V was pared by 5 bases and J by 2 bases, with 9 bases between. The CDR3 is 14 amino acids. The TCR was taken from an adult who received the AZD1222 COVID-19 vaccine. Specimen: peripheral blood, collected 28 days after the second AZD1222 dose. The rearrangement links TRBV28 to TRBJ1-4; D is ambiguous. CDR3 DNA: TGTGCCAGCAGTAGCCCCCCCACTAATGAAAAACTGTTTTTT. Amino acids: CASSSPPTNEKLFF.